This is a list of T cell receptor beta chains from one sample in a study of blood T cell repertoires in COVID-19. Clones were sequenced by immunoSEQ multiplex PCR, and TCRdb holds only the in-frame ones, with some missing. The data show about 66,000 clones, 85% to 90% seen once. What was sequenced was peripheral blood. The receptors come from a man aged 45-65 years with active COVID-19. CDR3s include the opening cysteine and the closing phenylalanine or tryptophan. The D gene is left open where the match is weak. Clone size, where shown, is once, few, many, or a class for clones that have expanded.

NA | TRBJ1-3 | TRBV6-6 | NA | CASSPGTESSGNTIYF | TGTGCCAGCAGTCCAGGAACAGAAAGCTCTGGAAACACCATATATTTT
TRBD1 | TRBJ1-3 | TRBV15 | NA | CATSRTGVGNTIYF | TGTGCCACCAGCAGAACAGGGGTCGGAAACACCATATATTTT
TRBD1 | TRBJ2-7 | TRBV5-1 | NA | CASSSKKDRGFHEQYF | TGCGCCAGCAGCTCGAAAAAGGACAGGGGATTTCACGAGCAGTACTTC
NA | TRBJ2-1 | TRBV11-2 | once | CASSLPYNEQFF | TGTGCCAGCAGCTTACCATACAATGAGCAGTTCTTC
TRBD2 | TRBJ2-3 | TRBV7-9 | NA | CASSFGTSGGDTQYF | TGTGCCAGCAGCTTCGGGACTAGCGGGGGAGATACGCAGTATTTT
TRBD1 | TRBJ2-2 | TRBV19 | NA | CASSTPGQGRTGELFF | TGTGCCAGTAGTACACCGGGACAGGGGCGAACCGGGGAGCTGTTTTTT
TRBD1 | TRBJ2-7 | TRBV25-1 | few | CASSERTGPYEQYF | TGTGCCAGCAGTGAGCGGACAGGGCCCTACGAGCAGTACTTC
TRBD1 | TRBJ2-1 | TRBV12-3/TRBV12-4 | NA | CAIRQGTIGEQFF | TGTGCCATCCGACAGGGTACCATCGGTGAGCAGTTCTTC
TRBD2 | TRBJ2-1 | TRBV4-1 | NA | CASSQKLRTSGDYNEQFF | TGCGCCAGCAGCCAAAAATTACGCACTAGCGGGGACTACAATGAGCAGTTCTTC
NA | TRBJ1-2 | TRBV5-4 | NA | CASSFDSTAFYGYTF | TGTGCCAGCAGCTTCGATTCAACAGCTTTCTATGGCTACACCTTC
TRBD1 | TRBJ1-4 | TRBV19 | once | CASHRGRGEKLFF | TGTGCCAGTCACAGGGGGCGAGGGGAAAAACTGTTTTTT
NA | TRBJ2-1 | TRBV3-1/TRBV3-2 | NA | CASSQGPSGRSFF | TGTGCCAGCAGCCAAGGCCCTAGTGGGAGGTCTTTCTTC
NA | TRBJ2-5 | TRBV11-1 | NA | CASSLAFQAGAAKETQYF | TGTGCCAGCAGCTTAGCGTTCCAGGCAGGGGCCGCCAAAGAGACCCAGTACTTC
TRBD1 | TRBJ2-1 | TRBV4-1 | medium-sized | CASSQTGGNEQFF | TGCGCCAGCAGCCAAACAGGGGGCAATGAGCAGTTCTTC
TRBD1 | TRBJ2-1 | TRBV11-3 | NA | CASSPGQGPHSYNEQFF | TGTGCCAGCAGCCCTGGACAGGGCCCCCACTCCTACAATGAGCAGTTCTTC
TRBD2 | TRBJ2-1 | TRBV7-3 | NA | CASSISGVEQFF | TGTGCCAGCAGCATTAGCGGGGTTGAGCAGTTCTTC
NA | TRBJ1-2 | TRBV3-1/TRBV3-2 | NA | CASSLSNYGYTF | TGTGCCAGCAGCCTCTCCAACTATGGCTACACCTTC
TRBD1 | TRBJ1-1 | TRBV5-1 | NA | CASSLPTGGVDEAFF | TGCGCCAGCAGCTTACCGACAGGGGGCGTGGATGAAGCTTTCTTT
TRBD1 | TRBJ2-1 | TRBV10-2 | NA | CATNRGSNEQFF | TGCGCCACCAACAGGGGGTCGAATGAGCAGTTCTTC
NA | TRBJ1-5 | TRBV7-2 | NA | CASSSGGGQPQHF | TGTGCCAGCAGCTCCGGGGGAGGACAGCCCCAGCATTTT
NA | TRBJ2-1 | TRBV5-1 | NA | CASSLAADYSEQFF | TGCGCCAGCAGCTTGGCCGCGGACTATAGTGAGCAGTTCTTC
NA | TRBJ1-1 | TRBV7-5 | NA | CARSPGGQGIWYTEAFF | TGTGCCAGAAGCCCCGGGGGACAGGGGATTTGGTACACTGAAGCTTTCTTT
NA | TRBJ2-2 | TRBV6-5 | NA | CASQTYNTGELFF | TGTGCCAGCCAAACATATAACACCGGGGAGCTGTTTTTT
NA | TRBJ2-2 | TRBV18 | NA | CASSPKSSGLGTGELFF | TGTGCCAGCTCACCAAAATCGTCTGGGCTCGGAACCGGGGAGCTGTTTTTT
NA | TRBJ1-4 | TRBV5-1 | NA | CASSRTGVTNEKLFF | TGCGCCAGCAGTCGCACAGGTGTAACTAATGAAAAACTGTTTTTT
NA | TRBJ1-1 | TRBV5-1 | NA | CASSSGGGNTEAFF | TGCGCCAGCAGCTCCGGAGGAGGGAACACTGAAGCTTTCTTT
TRBD1 | TRBJ2-1 | TRBV5-8 | NA | CASSLSGTDYNEQFF | TGTGCCAGCAGCTTGTCCGGGACAGACTACAATGAGCAGTTCTTC